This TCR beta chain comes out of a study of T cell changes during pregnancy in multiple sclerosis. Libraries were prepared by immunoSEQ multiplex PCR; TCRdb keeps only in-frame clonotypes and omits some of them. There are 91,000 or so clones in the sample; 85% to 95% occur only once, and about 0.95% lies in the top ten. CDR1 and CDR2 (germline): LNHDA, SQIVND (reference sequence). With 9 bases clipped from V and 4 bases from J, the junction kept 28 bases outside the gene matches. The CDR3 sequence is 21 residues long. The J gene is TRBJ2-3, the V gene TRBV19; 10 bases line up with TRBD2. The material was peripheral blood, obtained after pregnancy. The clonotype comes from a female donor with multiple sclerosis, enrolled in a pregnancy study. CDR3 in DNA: TGTGCCAGGCGTCCGGGGTGGGTAGCGGGAGGTGAAGTCTTTCTTGCAGATACGCAGTATTTT. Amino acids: CARRPGWVAGGEVFLADTQYF. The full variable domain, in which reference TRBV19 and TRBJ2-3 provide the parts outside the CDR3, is DGGITQSPKYLFRKEGQNVTLSCEQNLNHDAMYWYRQDPGQGLRLIYYSQIVNDFQKGDIAEGYSVSREKKESFPLTVTSAQKNPTAFYLCARRPGWVAGGEVFLADTQYFGPGTRLTVL.